The clone carrying this T cell receptor beta chain appeared a few times. The antigen is unknown. The data originate from a study of identical twins. Whole-study results and caveats: For monozygotic twins, models underestimated out-of-frame TCR alpha sharing. Compared with unrelated sharing, twin-shared out-of-frame alpha sequences had more low-probability sequences.

TCRdb reprocessed the 5' RACE reads with MiXCR, giving one entry per CDR3 protein. The table lists approximately 230,000 distinct CDR3 sequences, about an eighth of them singletons. The CDR3 has 14 residues. CDR1 and CDR2 from the germline V gene are SGHRS and YFSETQ. The trim removed 6 bases at V and 5 bases at J, leaving 9 bases unmatched. The chain has TRBV5-1 and TRBJ2-7, with TRBD1 identical over 9 bases. The source material was memory (CD45RO+) T cells sorted from blood. The TCR was taken from a woman under 30 in good health. CDR3 DNA sequence: TGCGCCAGCAATCAGGGACAGGGATCTCACGAGCAGTACTTC. Residues: CASNQGQGSHEQYF.